The 30 T cell receptor beta chains given below trace back to one sample, sequenced in a study of shared clonotypes between healthy human individuals. Profiling relied on immunoSEQ multiplex PCR, and the TCRdb table lists in-frame clones only, not all of them. Of millions of clones listed, roughly 95% are singletons. Naive CD8 cells, CD45RO-negative and positively selected for CCR7, excluded terminally differentiated effector memory CD45RA+ cells. Input material: naive CD8+ T cells sorted from blood. The source is a man between 18 and 29 years old in good health.

The chain couples TRBV5-4 to TRBJ2-2; D gene unclear. This CDR3 has 13 residues. V lost 6 bases, J lost 2 bases, and 8 bases lay in between. Germline V gene sequence: CDR1 SGHNT, CDR2 YYREEE (reference sequence). The CDR3 DNA follows: TGTGCCAGCACCGGATATAACACCGGGGAGCTGTTTTTT. This codes for CASTGYNTGELFF. Combining the CDR3 with reference TRBV5-4 and TRBJ2-2 gives the whole variable domain ETGVTQSPTHLIKTRGQQVTLRCSSQSGHNTVSWYQQALGQGPQFIFQYYREEENGRGNFPPRFSGLQFPNYSSELNVNALELDDSALYLCASTGYNTGELFFGEGSRLTVL.

The chain uses TRBV9 and TRBJ2-7, with D unclear. CDR1 SGDLS and CDR2 YYNGEE come from the germline V gene. The germline V and J ends were trimmed by 0 bases and 5 bases, with 21 bases remaining between them. The CDR3 totals 17 residues. In DNA, the CDR3 is TGTGCCAGCAGCGTAGTCCCCCCCTCGCTGGTTCGGCACGAGCAGTACTTC. As protein: CASSVVPPSLVRHEQYF.

Comments on this clone: Mismatch with germline at one junction end may stem from a read error. The chain has TRBV7-8 and TRBJ1-6; possible D gene TRBD1, 5 bases. The germline CDR1 and CDR2 sequences are SGHVS and FQNEAQ. This CDR3 has 13 residues. The CDR3 here is CASSFGTYSLLHF. Here the CDR3 DNA reads TGTGCCAGCAGCTTTGGGACGTATTCACTCCTCCACTTT.

The chain couples TRBV28 to TRBJ2-7; 7 nucleotides agree with TRBD1. CDR1 is MDHEN, CDR2 SYDVKM, per germline. With V trimmed by 7 bases and J by 7 bases, 13 bases remained unmatched. The CDR3 contains 14 residues. This CDR3 is CASTGTDSGWEQYF. The CDR3 DNA is TGTGCCAGCACCGGGACAGACTCTGGGTGGGAGCAGTACTTC.

The rearrangement uses TRBV7-6 and TRBJ2-3; 10 bases fit TRBD2. The CDR3 runs to 17 residues. Germline CDR1 is SGHVS and CDR2 is FNYEAQ. With V trimmed by 2 bases and J by 2 bases, 7 bases remained unmatched. Here the CDR3 reads CASSLRTSGELTDTQYF. The CDR3 nucleotides read TGTGCCAGCAGCTTACGGACTAGCGGAGAGCTCACAGATACGCAGTATTTT. The whole variable domain, filled in from reference TRBV7-6 and TRBJ2-3, reads GAGVSQSPRYKVTKRGQDVALRCDPISGHVSLYWYRQALGQGPEFLTYFNYEAQQDKSGLPNDRFSAERPEGSISTLTIQRTEQRDSAMYRCASSLRTSGELTDTQYFGPGTRLTVL.

The chain recombines TRBV9 with TRBJ2-5; D remains ambiguous. The CDR3 covers 15 residues. V lost 3 bases and J lost 2, with 14 bases in between. Germline CDR1 is SGDLS and CDR2 is YYNGEE. The CDR3 loop reads CASSASFGRQETQYF. In nucleotides, the CDR3 is TGTGCCAGCAGCGCGTCCTTTGGGCGTCAAGAGACCCAGTACTTC.

The rearrangement links TRBV4-1 to TRBJ2-1; 7 bases are shared with TRBD2. The length of the CDR3 is 16 residues. From germline, CDR1 is MGHRA and CDR2 YSYEKL. V was clipped by 0 bases and J by 4 bases; unmatched bases: 6. The CDR3 coding sequence is TGCGCCAGCAGCCAAGATAGGGTAGCGGGTTACAATGAGCAGTTCTTC. Protein product: CASSQDRVAGYNEQFF.

V and J are TRBV4-1 and TRBJ1-2, with no clear D. Trimming cost V 1 base and J 0 bases, with 9 bases left between them. The CDR3 totals 15 residues. In germline, CDR1 is MGHRA, CDR2 YSYEKL. CDR3 loop: CASSQGPLANYGYTF. CDR3 DNA: TGCGCCAGCAGCCAAGGTCCCCTAGCTAACTATGGCTACACCTTC.

This sequence joins TRBV9 and TRBJ2-7; 10 positions match TRBD2. Looked up from germline, CDR1 is SGDLS and CDR2 is YYNGEE. The trim removed 3 bases at V and 2 bases at J, leaving 8 bases unmatched. The CDR3 has 16 residues. The CDR3 here is CASSASAGGLPYEQYF. CDR3 sequence (DNA): TGTGCCAGCAGCGCTTCAGCGGGGGGGCTCCCCTACGAGCAGTACTTC.

The chain employs TRBV30 and TRBJ1-4; D gene ambiguous. The germline gives CDR1 GTSNPN, CDR2 SVGIG (reference sequence). V was cut by 3 bases and J by 0 bases, with 17 bases left in between. The length of the CDR3 is 17 residues. The CDR3 is CAWSGYWVAATNEKLFF. Here the CDR3 DNA reads TGTGCCTGGAGCGGGTATTGGGTCGCGGCAACTAATGAAAAACTGTTTTTT.

This clone was recorded once. The chain recombines TRBV10-3 with TRBJ2-7, with D perhaps being TRBD1 or TRBD2 (5 bases each). The CDR3 runs to 13 residues. V lost 6 bases to trimming and J lost 0 bases, with 9 bases between them. Germline CDR1 is ENHRY and CDR2 is SYGVKD. The CDR3 reads CAISGAHSYEQYF. The CDR3 coding sequence is TGTGCCATCAGCGGGGCCCACTCCTACGAGCAGTACTTC.

This clone has only one observation. This sequence joins TRBV19 and TRBJ1-5, with D uncertain. Trimming shortened V by 2 bases and J by 0 bases, and 8 bases separated the two germline ends. This CDR3 is 15 amino acids long. Germline loops: CDR1 LNHDA, CDR2 SQIVND (reference sequence). CDR3 DNA sequence: TGTGCCAGTAGTATAAGGGCAGATAGCAATCAGCCCCAGCATTTT. Its translation: CASSIRADSNQPQHF.

This chain connects TRBV28 to TRBJ2-1; 11 nucleotides align to TRBD2. The germline V gene has CDR1 MDHEN and CDR2 SYDVKM. The V gene end was trimmed by 7 bases and the J gene end by 8 bases; junction bases not matched to a gene: 16. The CDR3 is 17 amino acids. CDR3 loop: CASKTPRTSGFSDEQFF. The CDR3 DNA is TGTGCCAGCAAAACTCCACGGACTAGCGGGTTTAGCGATGAGCAGTTCTTC.

As regards this clone: The same CDR3 also results from other DNA sequences found in this sample. The chain recombines TRBV7-9 with TRBJ2-7, with D possibly matching TRBD2 (5 bases). The CDR3 loop spans 13 amino acids. With 5 bases removed from V and 3 bases from J, the gap between germline ends came to 11 bases. Per the germline V gene, CDR1 is SEHNR and CDR2 is FQNEAQ (reference sequence). CDR3 in amino acids: CASSKTEGYEQYF. The CDR3 DNA is TGTGCCAGCAGCAAAACAGAGGGCTACGAGCAGTACTTC.

This chain uses TRBV14 with TRBJ2-1; D gene unclear. V lost 0 bases, J lost 7 bases, and 7 bases lay in between. Looked up from germline, CDR1 is SGHDN and CDR2 is FVKESK. This CDR3 is built from 13 residues. The CDR3 DNA reads TGTGCCAGCAGCCAAGATAAAGTAAATGAGCAGTTCTTC. It codes for CASSQDKVNEQFF.

CDR3 nucleotides: TGTGCCAGCAGTGTTATACTAGCGGGCGTTCAAGAGACCCAGTACTTC. Its translation: CASSVILAGVQETQYF. The J gene is TRBJ2-5, the V gene TRBV6-1; 9 bases are shared with TRBD2. With V trimmed by 4 bases and J by 2 bases, 8 bases remained unmatched. From germline, CDR1 is MNHNS and CDR2 SASEGT. The CDR3 runs 16 residues.

The CDR3 DNA sequence: TGCAGCGTTGAAGGTCTCATCCGGGGGAGTGTGACCTACGAGCAGTACTTC. Its translation: CSVEGLIRGSVTYEQYF. J is TRBJ2-7 and V is TRBV29-1; the D gene is possibly TRBD2 (6 bases). Germline CDR1 reads SQVTM; CDR2 reads ANQGSEA. V was clipped by 1 base and J by 2 bases, with 21 bases between them. This CDR3 comprises 17 residues.

This chain connects TRBV5-1 to TRBJ1-2, with D possibly matching TRBD1 (6 bases). Trimming removed 1 base from V and 3 bases from J, with 13 bases in between. CDR1 and CDR2 from the germline V gene are SGHRS and YFSETQ. The CDR3 extends over 15 amino acids. CDR3 sequence reads: CASSLLQGMDYGYTF. Here the CDR3 DNA reads TGCGCCAGCAGCTTGTTACAGGGCATGGACTATGGCTACACCTTC.

V usage is TRBV7-6 and J usage is TRBJ1-1; D gene ambiguous. Trimming stripped 6 bases from V and 0 bases from J, with 8 bases between. From germline, CDR1 is SGHVS and CDR2 FNYEAQ. This CDR3 has 13 amino acids. CDR3 residues: CASSRTVNTEAFF. In nucleotides, the CDR3 is TGTGCCAGCAGTCGGACGGTGAACACTGAAGCTTTCTTT.

J is TRBJ2-5 and V is TRBV4-3; possible D gene TRBD1, 6 bases. Germline values: CDR1 LGHNA, CDR2 YSLEER. This CDR3 has 16 residues. V gave up 3 bases and J gave up 3 bases, with 17 bases separating them. The CDR3, as DNA: TGCGCCAGCAGCCAGATGACAGGAGTATGGAAAGAGACCCAGTACTTC. This translates into CASSQMTGVWKETQYF.

The V and J genes are TRBV18 and TRBJ1-4; the D is unclear. The CDR3 is made up of 15 amino acids. Trimming removed 3 bases from V and 1 base from J, with 9 bases in between. Germline V gives CDR1 KGHSH, CDR2 LQKENI. Here the CDR3 reads CASSPVAGTNEKLFF. The CDR3 DNA reads as TGTGCCAGCTCACCCGTAGCAGGAACTAATGAAAAACTGTTTTTT.

CDR3 coding DNA: TGCGCCAGCAGCTCAACGGGACTAGGCACTGAAGCTTTCTTT. Protein sequence: CASSSTGLGTEAFF. The rearrangement links TRBV5-1 to TRBJ1-1; D may be TRBD1 (5 bases). Germline V gene sequence: CDR1 SGHRS, CDR2 YFSETQ. V dropped 3 bases and J dropped 4 bases, with 13 bases sitting between them. This CDR3 is 14 amino acids long.

This rearrangement joins TRBV7-8 to TRBJ2-2; the D gene is possibly TRBD2 (5 bases). Germline lookup yields CDR1 SGHVS and CDR2 FQNEAQ. The CDR3 is 14 amino acids. Trimming left V 0 bases short and J 5 bases short, with 7 bases between. Here the CDR3 reads CASSLASGTGELFF. The DNA of the CDR3 is TGTGCCAGCAGCTTAGCATCGGGGACCGGGGAGCTGTTTTTT.

The chain has TRBV5-6 and TRBJ1-5, with D possibly matching TRBD1 (6 bases). V lost 5 bases and J lost 4, with 13 bases in between. Germline values: CDR1 SGHDT, CDR2 YYEEEE. This CDR3 is 14 amino acids long. The CDR3 DNA sequence: TGTGCCAGCAGTTTTCAGGGGATGAATCAGCCCCAGCATTTT. Translated: CASSFQGMNQPQHF.

The CDR3 bases are TGTGCCAGTAGGGTAGGGGCCGCTGAAGCTTTCTTT. Translation gives CASRVGAAEAFF. The chain has TRBV19 and TRBJ1-1; D may be TRBD1 (5 bases). The CDR3 contains 12 residues. Germline-derived CDR1 and CDR2 are LNHDA and SQIVND (reference sequence). The V end lost 6 bases, the J end lost 6 bases, and 11 bases lay between the germline ends.

This chain connects TRBV9 to TRBJ1-2; perhaps TRBD1 as D (5 bases). The CDR3 has 14 amino acids. The germline V gene has CDR1 SGDLS and CDR2 YYNGEE. With 3 bases removed from V and 4 bases from J, the gap between germline ends came to 13 bases. CDR3 in amino acids: CASSAPGRTYGYTF. DNA for the CDR3: TGTGCCAGCAGCGCCCCGGGACGTACCTATGGCTACACCTTC.

This chain links TRBV27 with TRBJ2-3; 8 bases are shared with TRBD2. Germline assignment: CDR1 MNHEY and CDR2 SMNVEV (reference sequence). The V and J ends lost 5 bases and 1 base, in that order; junction bases with no gene match: 8. The CDR3 extends over 16 amino acids. CDR3 in amino acids: CASSPLRGLGTDTQYF. CDR3 bases: TGTGCCAGCAGTCCTCTAAGGGGACTAGGCACAGATACGCAGTATTTT.

CDR3 protein: CASSPGTGDWQPQHF. In DNA form, the CDR3 reads TGTGCCAGCAGCCCCGGGACAGGGGATTGGCAGCCCCAGCATTTT. This sequence joins TRBV6-6 and TRBJ1-5; TRBD1 matches 10 bases. After removal of 6 bases from V and 7 bases from J, the junction contained 9 bases not matched to a gene. The germline V gene has CDR1 MNHNY and CDR2 SVGAGI (reference sequence). There are 15 residues in the CDR3.

In this sample, this clone turned up a few times. This sample also contains other DNA sequences that code for the same CDR3. The V and J genes are TRBV6-5 and TRBJ2-7; D is undetermined. Trimming took 2 bases from V and 1 from J, leaving 6 bases between them. The V gene's germline CDR1 is MNHEY and CDR2 SVGAGI. This CDR3 comprises 13 residues. This chain's CDR3 is CASSYGISYEQYF. The DNA of the CDR3 is TGTGCCAGCAGTTACGGGATTTCCTACGAGCAGTACTTC.

The chain recombines TRBV5-6 with TRBJ1-5, with a possible D match to TRBD1 (6 bases). The V end was cut by 3 bases, the J end by 10 bases, with 17 bases between. This CDR3 has 14 residues. Germline V lookup: CDR1 SGHDT, CDR2 YYEEEE. CDR3 protein: CASSSQGIYYPQHF. CDR3 DNA: TGTGCCAGCAGCTCTCAGGGGATTTATTATCCCCAGCATTTT.